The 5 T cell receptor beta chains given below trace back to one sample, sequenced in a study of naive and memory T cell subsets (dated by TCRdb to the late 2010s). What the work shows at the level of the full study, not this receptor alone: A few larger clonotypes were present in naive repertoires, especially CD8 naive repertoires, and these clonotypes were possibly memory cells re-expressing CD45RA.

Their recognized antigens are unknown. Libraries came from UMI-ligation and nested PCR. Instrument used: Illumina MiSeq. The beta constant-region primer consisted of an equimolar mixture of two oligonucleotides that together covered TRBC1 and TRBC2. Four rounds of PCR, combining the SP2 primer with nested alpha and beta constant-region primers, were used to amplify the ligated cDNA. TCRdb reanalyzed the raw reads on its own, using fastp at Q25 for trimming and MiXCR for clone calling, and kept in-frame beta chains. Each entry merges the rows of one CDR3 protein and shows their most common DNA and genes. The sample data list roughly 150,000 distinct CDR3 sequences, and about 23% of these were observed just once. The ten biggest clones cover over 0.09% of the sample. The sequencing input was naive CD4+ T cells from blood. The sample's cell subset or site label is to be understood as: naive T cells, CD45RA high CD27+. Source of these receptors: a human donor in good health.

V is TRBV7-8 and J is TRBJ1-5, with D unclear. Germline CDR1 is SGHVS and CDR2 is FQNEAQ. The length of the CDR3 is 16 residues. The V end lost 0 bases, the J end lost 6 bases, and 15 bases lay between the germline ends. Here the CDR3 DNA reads TGTGCCAGCAGCTTAGCGCGCTTTAGGGCGGGTCAGCCCCAGCATTTT. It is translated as CASSLARFRAGQPQHF.

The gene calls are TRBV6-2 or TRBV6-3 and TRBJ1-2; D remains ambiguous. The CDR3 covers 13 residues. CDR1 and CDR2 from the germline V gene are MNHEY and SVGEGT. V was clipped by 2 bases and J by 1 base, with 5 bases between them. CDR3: CASSYDGNYGYTF. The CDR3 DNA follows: TGTGCCAGCAGTTACGACGGTAACTATGGCTACACCTTC.

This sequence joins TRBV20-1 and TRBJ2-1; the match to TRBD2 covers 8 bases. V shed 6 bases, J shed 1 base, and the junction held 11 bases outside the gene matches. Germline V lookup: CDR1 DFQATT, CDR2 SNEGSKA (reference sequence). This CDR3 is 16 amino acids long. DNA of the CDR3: TGCAGTGCCCCCCGAGCGGGAGTTCGGTCCTACAATGAGCAGTTCTTC. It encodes CSAPRAGVRSYNEQFF.

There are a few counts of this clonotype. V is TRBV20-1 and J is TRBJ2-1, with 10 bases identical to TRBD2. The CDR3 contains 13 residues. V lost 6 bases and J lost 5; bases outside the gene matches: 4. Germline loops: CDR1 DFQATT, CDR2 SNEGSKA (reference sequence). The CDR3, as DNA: TGCAGTGCCCGACTAGCGGGTCACAATGAGCAGTTCTTC. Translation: CSARLAGHNEQFF.

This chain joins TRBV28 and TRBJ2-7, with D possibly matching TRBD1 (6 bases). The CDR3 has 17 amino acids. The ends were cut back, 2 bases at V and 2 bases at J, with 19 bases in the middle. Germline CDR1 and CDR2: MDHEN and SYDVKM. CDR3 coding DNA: TGTGCCAGCAGTTTAGGCAGGGGACCCGAGCTTACCTACGAGCAGTACTTC. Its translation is CASSLGRGPELTYEQYF. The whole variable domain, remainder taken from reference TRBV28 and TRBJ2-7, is DVKVTQSSRYLVKRTGEKVFLECVQDMDHENMFWYRQDPGLGLRLIYFSYDVKMKEKGDIPEGYSVSREKKERFSLILESASTNQTSMYLCASSLGRGPELTYEQYFGPGTRLTVT.